Sequencing of this T cell receptor beta chain was carried out in a study of early T cells in non-severe SARS-CoV-2 infection. Overall study: Unpaired chains resulted from sequencing bulk RNA of unsorted whole blood.

The TCR library protocol was used to attach unique molecular identifiers. These identifiers were attached to individual cDNA molecules. TCRdb reanalysed the 5' RACE reads using MiXCR and keeps one entry per CDR3 protein. The sample lists about 40,000 distinct CDR3 sequences, about 4.9% occurring once. This clonotype has a count of ten or more. Its antigen remains unidentified. Study observations and caveats: VDJdb matching skewed toward anti-spike CD8 responses, missing private and CD4 specificities.

The CDR3 contains 14 residues. Trimming took off 2 bases at V and 5 bases at J, with 11 bases between the two ends. The germline V gene has CDR1 WNHNN and CDR2 SYGVQD (reference sequence). V usage is TRBV10-1 and J usage is TRBJ2-3; D perhaps matches TRBD1 (5 bases). Material for sequencing was whole blood. The sequence derives from an adult who was a healthcare worker with PCR-confirmed SARS-CoV-2 infection or an uninfected control (not recorded which). In nucleotides, the CDR3 is TGCGCCAGCAGTGAGCGCAGGGATGGAGATACGCAGTATTTT. This translates into CASSERRDGDTQYF.